This T cell receptor beta chain emerged from a study of cytomegalovirus exposure and HLA in healthy donors. The germline V and J ends were trimmed by 0 bases and 0 bases, with 5 bases remaining between them. Germline V lookup: CDR1 KGHSH, CDR2 LQKENI. The CDR3 spans 14 residues. The PCR contained 60 Vbeta and 13 Jbeta primers. TCRdb's copy holds only in-frame clones and misses some; the assay was immunoSEQ multiplex PCR. Here the sample spans about 88,000 clones, roughly 70% being singletons. The specimen sequenced was PBMCs. The source is a woman under 30 in good health and CMV-seropositive. This chain joins TRBV18 and TRBJ1-2; no definite D call. The CDR3 sequence is CASSPPTSNYGYTF. The CDR3 nucleotides are TGTGCCAGCTCACCACCGACATCTAACTATGGCTACACCTTC.